This TCR beta chain was sequenced in a study of blood T cell repertoires in COVID-19. The overall study: Sites in the United States, Italy and Spain provided acute and convalescent COVID-19 samples. PBMCs, B-cell-depleted T cells, or T cells were the source of the cDNA or gDNA that made up the material.

Methods used by the authors: Estimation of nucleated cell counts was performed using reference gene primer amplification. Libraries were prepared by immunoSEQ multiplex PCR; TCRdb keeps only in-frame clonotypes and omits some of them. For V, J and clone size, that table is used; D and trimming come from the DNA. The data show 100,000 to 150,000 clones, about nine tenths seen once. Germline V gene data show CDR1 as ENHRY and CDR2 as SYGVKD. The CDR3 extends over 16 amino acids. V was clipped by 0 bases and J by 11 bases; unmatched bases: 8. Input material: peripheral blood. V usage is TRBV10-3 and J usage is TRBJ1-6, with 9 bases lining up with TRBD1. The receptor was derived from a man aged 45 to 65 with acute or convalescent COVID-19. The CDR3 DNA sequence: TGTGCCATCAGTGAGTCCGCAGGACAGGGGTATGCACCCCTCCACTTT. Encoded protein: CAISESAGQGYAPLHF.